This T cell receptor (beta chain) stems from a study of blood T cells in healthy people across ages (dated by TCRdb to the mid-2010s). For context, the study as a whole: Template switching captured roughly one uniquely barcoded TCR beta cDNA molecule per two T cells in model experiments. Donors were grouped into four age groups: young (average approximately 16 years), middle-aged (39), aged (approximately 58) and long-lived (about 82). To track age-related changes in TCR beta repertoire diversity, the study relied on deep sequencing normalized with unique cDNA molecular identifiers. The study analyzed two additional independent replicas of 1 million unique cDNA reads from the same blood draw for two donors, one aged 18 to 30 and one aged 80 or older. To avoid experimental bias, donors of different ages were spread randomly across the sequencing lanes.

Systemically healthy Caucasian individuals from Russia, some 40 in total and aged about 6 to 100 years, were included as donors. Around 9.9 milliliters of peripheral blood were collected from each donor into EDTA-treated Vacutainer tubes. Ficoll-Paque density-gradient centrifugation was used to isolate PBMCs, with at least 6 million obtained per sample. Total RNA, at least 5 micrograms per sample, was extracted from PBMCs with Trizol reagent. For every donor, an aliquot of PBMCs went through flow cytometry to measure the percentages of naive CD45RAhigh/CD27high T cells. General conclusions and limits of the study: Because the CMV infection status of the donors was unknown, age-related changes in expanded clonotypes may potentially have been confounded. Conclusive comparison of naive and antigen-experienced compartments was prevented by the profiling of bulk unsorted PBMCs. Observed TCR beta diversity per million T cells fell roughly linearly with age, and a significant reduction was already apparent by age around 40. Estimates of total diversity from one million sequenced T cells were regarded as lower bounds and underestimates. Compared with the aged group, the long-lived group had more naive CD4+ T cells, fewer expanded clones and increased TCR diversity, suggesting age selection. The percentage of naive T cells measured by flow cytometry correlated strongly with observed TCR beta diversity.

Library preparation employed 5' RACE. Sequencer: Illumina HiSeq 2500. The second PCR ran for about 6 to 12 cycles and used a J-beta primer mix along with a sample-barcoded 5' primer. A template-switch 5' adaptor carrying 12 random nucleotides introduced a unique molecular identifier onto each TCR beta cDNA molecule. Each sample yielded at least 3 million CDR3-containing paired-end reads. First-strand cDNA was synthesized from all RNA with the Mint cDNA synthesis kit, primed by a TRBC-specific oligonucleotide. All cDNA was treated with uracil-DNA glycosylase and then went through a first 18-cycle PCR with the universal primers M1SS and BC2_uni_R. Per the original workflow: For normalization, 1 million high-quality reads, each with a distinct molecular identifier, were randomly selected from each sample. Reads with shared molecular identifiers were discarded instead of being binned into consensus sequences. MiTCR, set to a Q25 quality threshold and the strictest error-elimination algorithm, was used for CDR3 identification, clonotype clustering and error correction. A nonparametric unseen species model with Euler transformation was used to estimate a lower bound on total TCR beta diversity. TCRdb itself trimmed the public reads at Q25 with fastp, ran MiXCR and retained productive beta chains. Each record represents a unique CDR3 protein, reported with the most common genes and DNA among its rows. TCRdb's processing, not the authors', yielded these V and J calls. For this sample there are about 780,000 distinct CDR3 sequences; about 46% appear just once. The ten largest clonotypes hold 15% to 20% of the sample.

A remark on this clonotype: Its recognized antigen is unknown. Per-nucleotide qualities are absent, and no much larger clonotype sits a single base away.

V has 8 bases trimmed and J has 2 bases trimmed; junction bases matching no gene number 9. CDR1 and CDR2 were assigned from the germline V gene as MDHEN and SYDVKM. CDR3 length: 17 amino acids, cysteine to phenylalanine. The sequence is cut down to CDR3 DNA, 51 bases in frame from base 1. The sample taken for sequencing was blood. This sequence uses TRBV28 and TRBJ1-6; 10 nucleotides in the junction match TRBD1. The clonotype was recovered from a man older than 75 in good health. The sequence in DNA is TGTGCCAGCGGCTCCGGGACAGGGGACACCTATAATTCACCCCTCCACTTT. Its translation reads: CASGSGTGDTYNSPLHF.